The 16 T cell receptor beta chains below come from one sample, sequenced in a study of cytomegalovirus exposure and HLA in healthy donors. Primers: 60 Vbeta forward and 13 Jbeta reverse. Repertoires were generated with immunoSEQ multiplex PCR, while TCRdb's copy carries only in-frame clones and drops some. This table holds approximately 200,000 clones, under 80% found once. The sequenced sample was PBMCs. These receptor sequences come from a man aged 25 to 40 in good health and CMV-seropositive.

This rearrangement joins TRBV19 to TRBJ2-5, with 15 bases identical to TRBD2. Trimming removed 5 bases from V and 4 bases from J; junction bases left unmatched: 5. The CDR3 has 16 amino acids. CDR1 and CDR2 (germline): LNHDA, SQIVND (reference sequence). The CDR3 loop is CASSPLGLAGGETQYF. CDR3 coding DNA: TGTGCCAGTAGTCCCCTGGGACTAGCGGGAGGAGAGACCCAGTACTTC.

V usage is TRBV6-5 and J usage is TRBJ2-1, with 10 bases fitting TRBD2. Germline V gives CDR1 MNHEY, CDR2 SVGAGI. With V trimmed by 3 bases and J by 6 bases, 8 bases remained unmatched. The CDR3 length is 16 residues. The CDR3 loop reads CASSYNYASGGNEQFF. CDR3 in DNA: TGTGCCAGCAGTTATAATTATGCTAGCGGGGGCAATGAGCAGTTCTTC.

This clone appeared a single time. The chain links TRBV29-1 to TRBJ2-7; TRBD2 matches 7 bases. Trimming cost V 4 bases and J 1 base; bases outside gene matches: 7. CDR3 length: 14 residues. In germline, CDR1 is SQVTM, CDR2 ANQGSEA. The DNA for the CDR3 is TGCAGCGTTGGGGGGGGGTCCTATTCCTACGAGCAGTACTTC. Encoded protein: CSVGGGSYSYEQYF.

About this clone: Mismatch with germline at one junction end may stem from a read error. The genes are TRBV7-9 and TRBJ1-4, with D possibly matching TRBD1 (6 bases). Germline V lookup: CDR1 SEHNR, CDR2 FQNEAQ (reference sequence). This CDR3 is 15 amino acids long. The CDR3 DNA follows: TGTTCCAGCCTCCGGGACATTGCAACTAATGAAAAACTGTTTTTT. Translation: CSSLRDIATNEKLFF.

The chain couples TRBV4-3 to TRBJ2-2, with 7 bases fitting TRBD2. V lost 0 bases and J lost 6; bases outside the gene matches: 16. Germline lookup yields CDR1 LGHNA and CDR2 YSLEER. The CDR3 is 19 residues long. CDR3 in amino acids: CASSQDEVLAGVGSGELFF. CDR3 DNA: TGCGCCAGCAGCCAAGACGAGGTACTGGCGGGAGTTGGTTCCGGGGAGCTGTTTTTT.

CDR3 DNA sequence: TGTGCCTGGAGGATTGTCGGAGCTAACTATGGCTACACCTTC. It yields the protein CAWRIVGANYGYTF. This rearrangement joins TRBV30 to TRBJ1-2; D uncertain. This CDR3 has 14 amino acids. V shed 3 bases and J shed 0 bases, with 11 bases lying between them. Germline CDR1 reads GTSNPN; CDR2 reads SVGIG (reference sequence).

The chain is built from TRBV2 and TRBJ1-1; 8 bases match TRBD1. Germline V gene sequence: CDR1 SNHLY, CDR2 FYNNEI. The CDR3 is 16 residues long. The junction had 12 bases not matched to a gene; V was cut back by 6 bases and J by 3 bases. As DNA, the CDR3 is TGTGCCAGCAGGGTAGGACAGGGTCAAAGGGACACTGAAGCTTTCTTT. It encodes CASRVGQGQRDTEAFF.

In DNA, the CDR3 is TGTGCCAGCAGTGTAGGTGTGGACTATTTGACCCAGTACTTC. Its protein is CASSVGVDYLTQYF. The V call is TRBV7-2, the J call TRBJ2-5; TRBD2 might be the D (6 bases). Germline loops: CDR1 SGHTA, CDR2 FQGNSA. V lost 6 bases and J 7 bases, leaving 18 bases between the germline ends. The CDR3 covers 14 residues.

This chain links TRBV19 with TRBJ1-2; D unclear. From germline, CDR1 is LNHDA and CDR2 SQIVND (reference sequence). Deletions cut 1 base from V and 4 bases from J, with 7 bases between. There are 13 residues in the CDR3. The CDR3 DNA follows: TGTGCCAGTAGTATAGGGCCAGGCTATGGCTACACCTTC. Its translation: CASSIGPGYGYTF. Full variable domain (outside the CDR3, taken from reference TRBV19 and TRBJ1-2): DGGITQSPKYLFRKEGQNVTLSCEQNLNHDAMYWYRQDPGQGLRLIYYSQIVNDFQKGDIAEGYSVSREKKESFPLTVTSAQKNPTAFYLCASSIGPGYGYTFGSGTRLTVV.

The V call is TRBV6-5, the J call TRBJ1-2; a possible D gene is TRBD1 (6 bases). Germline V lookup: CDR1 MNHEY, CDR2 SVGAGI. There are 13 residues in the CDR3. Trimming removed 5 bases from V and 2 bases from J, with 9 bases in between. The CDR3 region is CASSTQGNYGYTF. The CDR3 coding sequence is TGTGCCAGCAGTACTCAGGGGAACTATGGCTACACCTTC.

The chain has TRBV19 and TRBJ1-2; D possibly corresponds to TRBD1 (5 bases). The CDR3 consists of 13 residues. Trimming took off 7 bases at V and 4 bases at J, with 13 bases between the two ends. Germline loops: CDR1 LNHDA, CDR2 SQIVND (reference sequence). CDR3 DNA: TGTGCCAGTACCCCCGGACATACCTATGGCTACACCTTC. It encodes CASTPGHTYGYTF.

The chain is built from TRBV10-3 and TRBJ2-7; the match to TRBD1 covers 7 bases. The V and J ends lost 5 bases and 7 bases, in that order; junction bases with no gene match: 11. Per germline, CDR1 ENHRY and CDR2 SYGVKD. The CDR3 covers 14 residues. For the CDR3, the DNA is TGTGCCATCAGTACTGGACAGGCATCGTTGGAGCAGTACTTC. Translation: CAISTGQASLEQYF.

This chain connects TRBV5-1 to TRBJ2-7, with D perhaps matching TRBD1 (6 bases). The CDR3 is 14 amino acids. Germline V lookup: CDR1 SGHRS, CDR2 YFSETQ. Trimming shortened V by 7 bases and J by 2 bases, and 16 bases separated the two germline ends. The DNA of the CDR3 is TGCGCCAGCGCCCAAGGGGGTCCGACCTACGAGCAGTACTTC. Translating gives CASAQGGPTYEQYF.

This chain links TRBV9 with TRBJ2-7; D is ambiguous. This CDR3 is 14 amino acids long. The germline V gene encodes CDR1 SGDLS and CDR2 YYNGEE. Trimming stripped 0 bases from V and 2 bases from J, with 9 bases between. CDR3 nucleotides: TGTGCCAGCAGCGTAGCCGACACCCCCTACGAGCAGTACTTC. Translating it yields CASSVADTPYEQYF.

The DNA for the CDR3 is TGTGCCAGCAGCACTAGAAGCGGCAGATCGGGCGATGAAGCTTTCTTT. It specifies CASSTRSGRSGDEAFF. The genes are TRBV7-8 and TRBJ1-1; unclear D gene. Between the trimmed V and J ends, which lost 5 bases and 7 bases, there was a span of 23 bases. The CDR3 runs to 16 residues. Per the germline V gene, CDR1 is SGHVS and CDR2 is FQNEAQ.

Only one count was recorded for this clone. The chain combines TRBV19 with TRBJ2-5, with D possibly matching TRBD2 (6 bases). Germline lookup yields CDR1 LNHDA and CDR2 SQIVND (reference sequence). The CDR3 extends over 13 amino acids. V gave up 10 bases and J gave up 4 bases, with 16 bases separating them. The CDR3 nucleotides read TGTGCCACCCGGTTCGAGGGAGGAGAGACCCAGTACTTC. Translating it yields CATRFEGGETQYF. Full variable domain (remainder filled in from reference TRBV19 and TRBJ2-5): DGGITQSPKYLFRKEGQNVTLSCEQNLNHDAMYWYRQDPGQGLRLIYYSQIVNDFQKGDIAEGYSVSREKKESFPLTVTSAQKNPTAFYLCATRFEGGETQYFGPGTRLLVL.